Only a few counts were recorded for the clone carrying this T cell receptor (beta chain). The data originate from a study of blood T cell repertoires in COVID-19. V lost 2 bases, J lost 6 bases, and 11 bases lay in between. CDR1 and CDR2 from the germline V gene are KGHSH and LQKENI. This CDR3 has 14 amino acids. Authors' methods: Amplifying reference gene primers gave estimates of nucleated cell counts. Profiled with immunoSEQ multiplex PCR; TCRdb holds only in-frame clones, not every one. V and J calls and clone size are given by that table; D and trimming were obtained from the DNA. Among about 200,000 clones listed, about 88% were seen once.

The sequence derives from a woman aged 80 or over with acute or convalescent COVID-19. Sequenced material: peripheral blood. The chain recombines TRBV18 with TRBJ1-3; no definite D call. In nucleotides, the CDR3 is TGTGCCAGCTCACCAGAGATGGTGGTAAACACCATATATTTT. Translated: CASSPEMVVNTIYF.